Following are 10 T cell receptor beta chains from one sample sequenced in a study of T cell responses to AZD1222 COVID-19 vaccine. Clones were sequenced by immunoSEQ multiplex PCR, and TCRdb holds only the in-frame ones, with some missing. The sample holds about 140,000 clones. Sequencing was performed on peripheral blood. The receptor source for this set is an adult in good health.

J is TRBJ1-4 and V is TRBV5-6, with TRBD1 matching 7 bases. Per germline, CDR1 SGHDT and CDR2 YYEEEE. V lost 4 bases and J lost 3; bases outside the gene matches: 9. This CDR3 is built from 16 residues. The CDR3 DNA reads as TGTGCCAGCAGCCTCGCTCTGGGACAGCCTAATGAAAAACTGTTTTTT. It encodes CASSLALGQPNEKLFF.

Here the CDR3 reads CASRPDRTGELFF. CDR3 bases: TGCGCCAGCAGGCCCGACAGAACCGGGGAGCTGTTTTTT. The rearrangement links TRBV4-1 to TRBJ2-2; D may be TRBD1 (5 bases). Germline CDR1 reads MGHRA; CDR2 reads YSYEKL. The CDR3 is made up of 13 amino acids. V was clipped by 6 bases and J by 5 bases, with 10 bases between them.

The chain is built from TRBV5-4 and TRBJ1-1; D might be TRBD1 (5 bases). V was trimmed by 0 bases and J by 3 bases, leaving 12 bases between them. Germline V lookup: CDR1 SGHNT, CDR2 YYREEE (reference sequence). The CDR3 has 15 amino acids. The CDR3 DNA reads TGTGCCAGCAGCTTGGAGGGGCTGGGTTACACTGAAGCTTTCTTT. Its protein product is CASSLEGLGYTEAFF.

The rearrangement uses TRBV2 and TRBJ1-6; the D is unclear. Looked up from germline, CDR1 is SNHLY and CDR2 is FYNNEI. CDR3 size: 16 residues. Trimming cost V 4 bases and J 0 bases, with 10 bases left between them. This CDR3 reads CASSANPSSYNSPLHF. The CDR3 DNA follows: TGTGCCAGCAGTGCCAACCCGAGCTCCTATAATTCACCCCTCCACTTT.

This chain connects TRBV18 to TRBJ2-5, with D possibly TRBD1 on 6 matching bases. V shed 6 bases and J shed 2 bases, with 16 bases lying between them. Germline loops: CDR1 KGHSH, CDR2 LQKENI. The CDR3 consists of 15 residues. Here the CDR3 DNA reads TGTGCCAGCTCGCTAATGGGACAAAAACAAGAGACCCAGTACTTC. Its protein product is CASSLMGQKQETQYF.

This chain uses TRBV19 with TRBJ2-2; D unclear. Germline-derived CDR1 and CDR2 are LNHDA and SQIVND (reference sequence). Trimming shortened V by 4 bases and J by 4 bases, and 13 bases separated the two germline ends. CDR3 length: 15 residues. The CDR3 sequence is CASSTPLDFTGELFF. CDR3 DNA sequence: TGTGCCAGTAGTACTCCCCTTGATTTCACCGGGGAGCTGTTTTTT.

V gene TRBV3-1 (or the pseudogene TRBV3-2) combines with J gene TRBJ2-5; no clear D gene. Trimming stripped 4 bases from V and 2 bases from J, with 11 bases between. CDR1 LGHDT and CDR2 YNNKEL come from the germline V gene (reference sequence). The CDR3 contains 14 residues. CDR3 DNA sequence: TGTGCCAGCAGCCTTCTCATAAGACAAGAGACCCAGTACTTC. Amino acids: CASSLLIRQETQYF.

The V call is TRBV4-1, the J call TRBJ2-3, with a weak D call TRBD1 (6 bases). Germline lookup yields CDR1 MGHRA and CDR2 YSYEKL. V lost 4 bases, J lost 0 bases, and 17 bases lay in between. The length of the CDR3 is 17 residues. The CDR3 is CASSPIWGPSSTDTQYF. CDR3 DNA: TGCGCCAGCAGCCCAATTTGGGGGCCCTCTAGCACAGATACGCAGTATTTT.

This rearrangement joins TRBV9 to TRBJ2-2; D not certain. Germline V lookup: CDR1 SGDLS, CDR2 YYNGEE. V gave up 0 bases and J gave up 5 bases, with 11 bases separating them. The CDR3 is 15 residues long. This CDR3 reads CASSVEVQATGELFF. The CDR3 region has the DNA TGTGCCAGCAGCGTAGAGGTGCAGGCGACCGGGGAGCTGTTTTTT.

The CDR3 protein is CASSAPFQTTDTQYF. The CDR3, as DNA: TGTGCCAGCAGTGCCCCTTTTCAGACCACAGATACGCAGTATTTT. The V call is TRBV2, the J call TRBJ2-3; D remains unclear. The CDR3 is 15 residues long. The ends were cut back, 4 bases at V and 2 bases at J, with 13 bases in the middle. Looked up from germline, CDR1 is SNHLY and CDR2 is FYNNEI.